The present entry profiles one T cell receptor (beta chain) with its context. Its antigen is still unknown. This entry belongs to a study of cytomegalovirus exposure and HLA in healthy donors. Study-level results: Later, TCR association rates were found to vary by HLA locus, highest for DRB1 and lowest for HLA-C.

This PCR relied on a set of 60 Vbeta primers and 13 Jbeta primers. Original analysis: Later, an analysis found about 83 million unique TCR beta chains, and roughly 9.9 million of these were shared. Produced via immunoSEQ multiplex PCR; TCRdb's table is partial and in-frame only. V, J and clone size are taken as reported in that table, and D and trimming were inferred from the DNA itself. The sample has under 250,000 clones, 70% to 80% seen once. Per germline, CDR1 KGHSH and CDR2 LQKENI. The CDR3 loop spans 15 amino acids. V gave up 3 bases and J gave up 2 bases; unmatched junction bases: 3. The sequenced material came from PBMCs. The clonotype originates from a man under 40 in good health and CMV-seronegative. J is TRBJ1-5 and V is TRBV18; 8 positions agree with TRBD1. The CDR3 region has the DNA TGTGCCAGCTCACCGTCGGGACAGGGCAATCAGCCCCAGCATTTT. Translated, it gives CASSPSGQGNQPQHF.